This TCR beta chain was profiled in a study of blood T cells in healthy people across ages. Study conclusions and caveats: Relative to aged donors, long-lived donors carried more naive CD4+ cells and displayed higher diversity.

This clonotype was seen at least ten times. Antigen: not known. V was cut by 4 bases and J by 5 bases, with 6 bases left in between. Germline V gene lookup returns CDR1 GTSNPN and CDR2 SVGIG (reference sequence). The CDR3 has 11 residues. Sample-barcoded 5' priming and a J-beta primer mix drove a second PCR of about 6 to 12 cycles. TCRdb processed the 5' RACE reads anew with MiXCR; each CDR3 protein has one entry. The table lists roughly 700,000 distinct CDR3 sequences, about 30% of them singletons. The sequence was collected from an elderly woman in good health. What was sequenced was blood. This rearrangement joins TRBV30 to TRBJ2-1; D may match TRBD1 or TRBD2 (5 bases each). CDR3 region: CAWMGDNEQFF. The CDR3 DNA sequence: TGTGCCTGGATGGGGGACAATGAGCAGTTCTTC. Supplemented by reference TRBV30 and TRBJ2-1, the full variable domain reads SQTIHQWPATLVQPVGSPLSLECTVEGTSNPNLYWYRQAAGRGLQLLFYSVGIGQISSEVPQNLSASRPQDRQFILSSKKLLLSDSGFYLCAWMGDNEQFFGPGTRLTVL.